These 4 T cell receptor beta chains originate from one sample sequenced in a study of shared clonotypes between healthy human individuals. The method was immunoSEQ multiplex PCR; TCRdb's version includes in-frame clones alone and lacks a portion of them. The sample consists of 450,000 to 500,000 clones, approximately 80% of them appearing once. The source material was PBMCs. Receptors were obtained from a woman between 35 and 50 years old in good health. Some clones in this sample may be carry-over from other donors' samples.

V gene TRBV1 combines with J gene TRBJ2-7. TRBV1 is a listed pseudogene. CDR3 size: 12 residues. The CDR3 here is CTSSPRTGEQYF. In DNA, the CDR3 is TGCACCAGCAGCCCTAGGACCGGCGAGCAGTACTTC.

The chain links TRBV28 to TRBJ1-5; 7 bases align to TRBD1. Unmatched junction bases numbered 10, after V lost 7 bases and J lost 1 base. Germline values: CDR1 MDHEN, CDR2 SYDVKM. There are 16 residues in the CDR3. The CDR3, as DNA: TGTGCCAGCACCTCTAACAGGGGACCCAGCAATCAGCCCCAGCATTTT. It translates to CASTSNRGPSNQPQHF. Combining the CDR3 with reference TRBV28 and TRBJ1-5 gives the whole variable domain DVKVTQSSRYLVKRTGEKVFLECVQDMDHENMFWYRQDPGLGLRLIYFSYDVKMKEKGDIPEGYSVSREKKERFSLILESASTNQTSMYLCASTSNRGPSNQPQHFGDGTRLSIL.

V and J are TRBV27 and TRBJ2-7; 7 nucleotides match TRBD1. CDR1 and CDR2 from the germline V gene are MNHEY and SMNVEV (reference sequence). V trimming: 8 bases; J trimming: 3 bases; junction bases outside the gene matches: 10. CDR3 length: 14 residues. The CDR3 DNA follows: TGTGCCAGCGGTACAGGGGCTAGTCTCTACGAGCAGTACTTC. Encoded protein: CASGTGASLYEQYF.

This sequence joins TRBV7-2 and TRBJ1-3, with 9 bases aligning to TRBD1. The CDR3 covers 15 residues. With 6 bases clipped from V and 2 bases from J, the junction kept 5 bases outside the gene matches. Germline loops: CDR1 SGHTA, CDR2 FQGNSA. The CDR3 nucleotides read TGTGCCAGCAGGCGGGACAGGGATACTGGAAACACCATATATTTT. Its translation is CASRRDRDTGNTIYF.